The 5 T cell receptor beta chains presented below share a single source sample, sequenced in a study of T cell changes during pregnancy in multiple sclerosis. The method was immunoSEQ multiplex PCR; TCRdb's version includes in-frame clones alone and lacks a portion of them. This sample has approximately 50,000 clones, with roughly 95% found just once. The specimen comprised CD4+ T cells from peripheral blood mononuclear cells, sampled in the third trimester of pregnancy. These receptors came from a female donor with multiple sclerosis, enrolled in a pregnancy study.

The gene calls are TRBV5-5 and TRBJ2-5, with TRBD1 matching 7 bases. Germline CDR1 SGHKS, CDR2 YYEKEE (reference sequence). V trimming: 5 bases; J trimming: 2 bases; junction bases outside the gene matches: 6. CDR3 length: 14 residues. The CDR3 bases are TGTGCCAGCAGGTCACCGGGACAGCAAGAGACCCAGTACTTC. Its protein is CASRSPGQQETQYF. The variable domain in full, completed from reference TRBV5-5 and TRBJ2-5, reads DAGVTQSPTHLIKTRGQQVTLRCSPISGHKSVSWYQQVLGQGPQFIFQYYEKEERGRGNFPDRFSARQFPNYSSELNVNALLLGDSALYLCASRSPGQQETQYFGPGTRLLVL.

This chain connects TRBV4-1 to TRBJ2-7, with 8 bases matching TRBD1. CDR3 size: 17 residues. Germline V gene sequence: CDR1 MGHRA, CDR2 YSYEKL. The trim removed 2 bases at V and 2 bases at J, leaving 11 bases unmatched. CDR3 in amino acids: CASSQQIGTGSTYEQYF. As DNA, the CDR3 is TGCGCCAGCAGCCAACAAATCGGGACAGGATCGACCTACGAGCAGTACTTC.

The chain couples TRBV29-1 to TRBJ2-5, with 14 bases that match TRBD2. Per the germline V gene, CDR1 is SQVTM and CDR2 is ANQGSEA. The CDR3 is made up of 16 amino acids. The trim removed 2 bases at V and 0 bases at J, leaving 2 bases unmatched. CDR3 sequence: CSVELGLAGDQETQYF. CDR3 bases: TGCAGCGTTGAACTGGGACTAGCGGGGGACCAAGAGACCCAGTACTTC.

The V and J genes are TRBV5-1 and TRBJ2-2; D remains ambiguous. Looked up from germline, CDR1 is SGHRS and CDR2 is YFSETQ. The CDR3 loop spans 17 amino acids. Trimming took 3 bases from V and 0 from J, leaving 15 bases between them. This CDR3 reads CASSYSSGAANTGELFF. CDR3 DNA sequence: TGCGCCAGCAGCTACTCCAGTGGAGCCGCGAACACCGGGGAGCTGTTTTTT.

This rearrangement joins TRBV6-5 to TRBJ1-2, with D perhaps TRBD1 (5 bases). The CDR3 length is 14 residues. Germline-derived CDR1 and CDR2 are MNHEY and SVGAGI. The V and J ends lost 0 bases and 5 bases respectively, with 10 bases between them. The CDR3, as DNA: TGTGCCAGCAGTTACTCGGGGGGGGGTTATGGCTACACCTTC. It is translated as CASSYSGGGYGYTF.